These 24 T cell receptor beta chains came from one sample sequenced in a study of shared clonotypes between healthy human individuals. Clones were read by immunoSEQ multiplex PCR, and TCRdb kept only the in-frame ones, dropping some. The sample lists around 720,000 clones, 55% to 85% occurring once. Sequenced material: memory CD4+ T cells sorted from blood. This sample's subset: CD45RA-negative fraction. The receptors come from a woman in her twenties or thirties in good health.

The chain uses TRBV27 and TRBJ1-1; D ambiguous. This CDR3 has 13 residues. V lost 5 bases and J lost 1, with 8 bases in between. Germline lookup yields CDR1 MNHEY and CDR2 SMNVEV (reference sequence). In DNA form, the CDR3 reads TGTGCCAGCAGTGGGTTCGGGAACACTGAAGCTTTCTTT. As protein: CASSGFGNTEAFF.

The chain links TRBV6-1 to TRBJ2-1, with 8 positions matching TRBD2. Germline values: CDR1 MNHNS, CDR2 SASEGT. The CDR3 is made up of 16 amino acids. Unmatched junction bases numbered 12, after V lost 3 bases and J lost 8 bases. CDR3 coding DNA: TGTGCCAGCAGTGACCCCGGGAGGGGGGAAGTCGATGAGCAGTTCTTC. Protein sequence: CASSDPGRGEVDEQFF.

The V call is TRBV14, the J call TRBJ1-4; no clear D gene. The CDR3 is made up of 14 amino acids. Trimming left V 4 bases short and J 7 bases short, with 13 bases between. Germline CDR1 and CDR2: SGHDN and FVKESK. The CDR3 here is CASSPAGLGEKLFF. The CDR3 DNA reads as TGTGCCAGCAGCCCTGCCGGGTTAGGTGAAAAACTGTTTTTT. Filled out from reference TRBV14 and TRBJ1-4, the complete variable domain reads EAGVTQFPSHSVIEKGQTVTLRCDPISGHDNLYWYRRVMGKEIKFLLHFVKESKQDESGMPNNRFLAERTGGTYSTLKVQPAELEDSGVYFCASSPAGLGEKLFFGSGTQLSVL.

The chain employs TRBV19 and TRBJ1-1; D gene unclear. Germline-derived CDR1 and CDR2 are LNHDA and SQIVND (reference sequence). V dropped 4 bases and J dropped 5 bases, with 11 bases sitting between them. The CDR3 totals 13 residues. The CDR3 DNA is TGTGCCAGTAGTAATGAGGGTCAAACTGAAGCTTTCTTT. As protein: CASSNEGQTEAFF. Using reference TRBV19 and TRBJ1-1 for the parts outside the CDR3, the full variable domain is DGGITQSPKYLFRKEGQNVTLSCEQNLNHDAMYWYRQDPGQGLRLIYYSQIVNDFQKGDIAEGYSVSREKKESFPLTVTSAQKNPTAFYLCASSNEGQTEAFFGQGTRLTVV.

J is TRBJ1-3 and V is TRBV7-8, with a weak D call TRBD1 (5 bases). The CDR3 is 15 amino acids. V lost 5 bases to trimming and J lost 8 bases, with 19 bases between them. Per the germline V gene, CDR1 is SGHVS and CDR2 is FQNEAQ. The CDR3 DNA sequence: TGTGCCAGCAGCCGACCCGGACACTTAGCAGACACCATATATTTT. Amino acids: CASSRPGHLADTIYF.

The sample holds many counts of this clone. V gene TRBV19 combines with J gene TRBJ2-2; 10 bases align to TRBD2. The V segment lost 10 bases and the J segment 5 bases; nucleotides outside the gene matches: 7. The germline V gene has CDR1 LNHDA and CDR2 SQIVND (reference sequence). CDR3 length: 14 residues. The CDR3 DNA reads as TGTGCCACCAAAGCTAGCGGGAGAACCGGGGAGCTGTTTTTT. Its protein product is CATKASGRTGELFF. Using reference TRBV19 and TRBJ2-2 for the parts outside the CDR3, the full variable domain is DGGITQSPKYLFRKEGQNVTLSCEQNLNHDAMYWYRQDPGQGLRLIYYSQIVNDFQKGDIAEGYSVSREKKESFPLTVTSAQKNPTAFYLCATKASGRTGELFFGEGSRLTVL.

The gene calls are TRBV14 and TRBJ2-1; 14 bases match TRBD2. The CDR3 has 15 amino acids. CDR1 SGHDN and CDR2 FVKESK come from the germline V gene. V was pared by 4 bases and J by 6 bases, with 2 bases of the junction left unmatched. The CDR3 spells CASSPTSGRANEQFF. The CDR3 bases are TGTGCCAGCAGCCCGACTAGCGGGAGGGCCAATGAGCAGTTCTTC.

V is TRBV7-6 and J is TRBJ2-3; 7 bases fit TRBD2. V shed 5 bases, J shed 6 bases, and the junction held 17 bases outside the gene matches. There are 17 residues in the CDR3. CDR1 SGHVS and CDR2 FNYEAQ come from the germline V gene. The CDR3 coding sequence is TGTGCCAGCAGCCGAGGGAGAGGGAGGGGAATCGAGGATACGCAGTATTTT. Its translation is CASSRGRGRGIEDTQYF.

This chain uses TRBV29-1 with TRBJ2-7; TRBD1 agrees at 12 bases. This CDR3 comprises 13 residues. Germline CDR1 and CDR2: SQVTM and ANQGSEA. Trimming took 8 bases from V and 7 from J; bases not matched to a gene: 9. The CDR3 bases are TGCAGCTTTAGGGGACAGGGGGCAGGGGAGCAGTACTTC. Translation: CSFRGQGAGEQYF.

V is TRBV5-1 and J is TRBJ2-2; no clear D gene. The germline V gene has CDR1 SGHRS and CDR2 YFSETQ. This CDR3 has 16 amino acids. V was shortened by 0 bases and J by 6 bases, with 15 bases between the two germline ends. The DNA of the CDR3 is TGCGCCAGCAGCTTGGCCGGCGTCTTGGCGGCCGGGGAGCTGTTTTTT. This translates into CASSLAGVLAAGELFF.

A word on this clone: Within the sample, other DNA sequences also encode this same CDR3. The rearrangement uses TRBV20-1 and TRBJ2-5; D not resolved. This CDR3 comprises 10 residues. Germline lookup yields CDR1 DFQATT and CDR2 SNEGSKA (reference sequence). Between the trimmed V and J ends, which lost 6 bases and 5 bases, there was a span of 7 bases. The chain's CDR3 is CSARAETQYF. DNA of the CDR3: TGCAGTGCCCGAGCTGAGACCCAGTACTTC.

This chain joins TRBV5-3 and TRBJ1-2; D gene uncertain. TRBV5-3 is an ORF, with its function uncertain. The CDR3 spans 15 residues. V lost 4 bases and J 2 bases, leaving 15 bases between the germline ends. CDR3 in DNA: TGTGCCAGAAGCCTATTCTCCCGGGGAAACTATGGCTACACCTTC. Translation gives CARSLFSRGNYGYTF.

The chain carries TRBV7-9 and TRBJ2-2; D gene unclear. Looked up from germline, CDR1 is SEHNR and CDR2 is FQNEAQ (reference sequence). The CDR3 consists of 15 residues. V was cut by 5 bases and J by 0 bases, with 10 bases left in between. As DNA, the CDR3 is TGTGCCAGCAGCCCTAGGGTAACGAACACCGGGGAGCTGTTTTTT. Translated: CASSPRVTNTGELFF.

The chain carries TRBV7-9 and TRBJ2-3; 7 bases agree with TRBD2. Germline V gene data show CDR1 as SEHNR and CDR2 as FQNEAQ (reference sequence). The CDR3 consists of 17 residues. V shed 4 bases and J 5 bases; nucleotides not matched to a gene: 15. The CDR3 spells CASSSTRVAGSGDTQYF. CDR3 nucleotides: TGTGCCAGCAGCTCCACCCGGGTAGCGGGCTCGGGAGATACGCAGTATTTT.

The genes are TRBV28 and TRBJ1-3; tentative D call: TRBD1 (6 bases). In germline, CDR1 is MDHEN, CDR2 SYDVKM. Between the trimmed V and J ends, which lost 7 bases and 2 bases, there was a span of 18 bases. This CDR3 comprises 16 residues. This CDR3 reads CASTPPTGSAGNTIYF. CDR3 DNA: TGTGCCAGCACCCCTCCCACAGGGTCGGCTGGAAACACCATATATTTT.

This chain links TRBV19 with TRBJ2-2; D might be TRBD2 (6 bases). Trimming shortened V by 7 bases and J by 5 bases, and 14 bases separated the two germline ends. Germline lookup yields CDR1 LNHDA and CDR2 SQIVND (reference sequence). The CDR3 covers 14 residues. The CDR3 nucleotides are TGTGCCAGTACTATCGGGGGATTAACCGGGGAGCTGTTTTTT. This codes for CASTIGGLTGELFF.

There are a few counts of this clone. The chain employs TRBV19 and TRBJ2-7, with 16 bases matching TRBD2. With 10 bases clipped from V and 7 bases from J, the junction kept 13 bases outside the gene matches. The CDR3 covers 16 residues. Germline-derived CDR1 and CDR2 are LNHDA and SQIVND (reference sequence). CDR3 region: CATEGLAGGDAGEQYF. The CDR3 coding sequence is TGTGCCACCGAGGGACTAGCGGGAGGGGACGCTGGGGAGCAGTACTTC. Together with reference TRBV19 and TRBJ2-7, the CDR3 gives the full variable domain: DGGITQSPKYLFRKEGQNVTLSCEQNLNHDAMYWYRQDPGQGLRLIYYSQIVNDFQKGDIAEGYSVSREKKESFPLTVTSAQKNPTAFYLCATEGLAGGDAGEQYFGPGTRLTVT.

This sequence joins TRBV12-2 and TRBJ2-3; the D call of TRBD2 is as the table states it, not checked on the DNA. TRBV12-2 is a recognized pseudogene. The length of the CDR3 is 15 residues. This CDR3 is CASRGWREQSDTQYF. The CDR3 region has the DNA TGTGCAAGTCGCGGATGGCGGGAGCAATCAGATACGCAGTATTTT.

The chain recombines TRBV18 with TRBJ1-1, with 7 nucleotides matching TRBD1. Germline V lookup: CDR1 KGHSH, CDR2 LQKENI. The J segment lost 5 bases and the V segment lost 6 bases, leaving 12 bases of the junction unmatched. The CDR3 sequence is 15 residues long. CDR3 nucleotides: TGTGCCAGCTCTCAGGAAACAGGGGAGGGTACTGAAGCTTTCTTT. Translation: CASSQETGEGTEAFF.

The chain links TRBV28 to TRBJ2-5; D gene uncertain. Germline V lookup: CDR1 MDHEN, CDR2 SYDVKM. V gave up 1 base and J gave up 5 bases, with 8 bases separating them. CDR3 size: 13 residues. The CDR3 nucleotides are TGTGCCAGCAGTTTATCTGGGTCGGAGACCCAGTACTTC. Protein: CASSLSGSETQYF.

The chain combines TRBV6-5 with TRBJ1-1, with 8 bases that match TRBD1. Germline CDR1 is MNHEY and CDR2 is SVGAGI. This CDR3 is 12 amino acids long. Trimming took 6 bases from V and 14 from J; bases not matched to a gene: 11. CDR3 residues: CASRQPGQARFF. In DNA, the CDR3 is TGTGCCAGCAGACAACCGGGACAGGCTCGCTTCTTT.

The V and J genes are TRBV6-6 and TRBJ2-5; 7 bases align to TRBD1. The CDR3 runs 16 residues. Per the germline V gene, CDR1 is MNHNY and CDR2 is SVGAGI (reference sequence). V lost 2 bases, J lost 5 bases, and 11 bases stayed unmatched. The CDR3 DNA is TGTGCCAGCAGTTACCAAGGGACAGCCCTAGGCGAGACCCAGTACTTC. Amino acid sequence: CASSYQGTALGETQYF.

The chain uses TRBV5-1 and TRBJ2-3; D is possibly TRBD1 (5 bases). Trimming took 0 bases from V and 4 from J, leaving 21 bases between them. Germline assignment: CDR1 SGHRS and CDR2 YFSETQ. CDR3 length equals 18 residues. The CDR3: CASSLERGPQEGADTQYF. DNA of the CDR3: TGCGCCAGCAGCTTGGAACGTGGACCGCAGGAAGGGGCAGATACGCAGTATTTT.

This clone came up a few times. This chain uses TRBV19 with TRBJ2-7; D is uncertain. The V gene's germline CDR1 is LNHDA and CDR2 SQIVND (reference sequence). The V and J ends lost 7 bases and 2 bases respectively, with 12 bases between them. The CDR3 runs to 13 residues. Here the CDR3 DNA reads TGTGCCAGTAACCAAGACCCCGCCTACGAGCAGTACTTC. Amino acids: CASNQDPAYEQYF.